Presented here are 14 T cell receptor beta chains from one specimen sequenced in a study of blood T cells in healthy people across ages. A J-beta primer mix and a sample-barcoded 5' primer were used in a second PCR of about 6 to 12 cycles. TCRdb redid the calling of the 5' RACE reads with MiXCR, one entry per CDR3 protein. The sample includes 1.8 million or so distinct CDR3 sequences, 30% to 40% of them seen just once. Sample: blood. Receptors originate from a human donor in good health.

This clonotype was picked up a small number of times. The rearrangement joins TRBV7-2 to TRBJ2-6; D is unresolved. V gave up 4 bases and J gave up 8 bases, with 3 bases separating them. The CDR3 extends over 11 amino acids. Germline V gene data show CDR1 as SGHTA and CDR2 as FQGNSA. This CDR3 is CASSSSNVLTF. For the CDR3, the DNA is TGTGCCAGCAGCTCCTCCAACGTCCTGACTTTC.

Points on this clonotype: Sequence at one end of the junction differs from germline and may be a read error. This chain connects TRBV13 to TRBJ2-3; 9 bases fit TRBD2. This CDR3 is 17 amino acids long. The germline CDR1 and CDR2 sequences are PRHDT and FYEKMQ (reference sequence). CDR3 sequence reads: CASSLHWGGTSTVTQYF. The DNA of the CDR3 is TGTGCCAGCAGCCTCCATTGGGGGGGGACTAGCACAGTTACGCAGTATTTT.

V gene TRBV11-2 combines with J gene TRBJ1-2; no definite D call. CDR1 is SGHAT and CDR2 is FQNNGV in the germline V gene. This CDR3 comprises 15 residues. Trimming stripped 2 bases from V and 8 bases from J, with 18 bases between. For the CDR3, the DNA is TGTGCCAGCAGCTTAACCGGAGACGCCATACTGGGCTACACCTTC. It encodes CASSLTGDAILGYTF. Supplemented by reference TRBV11-2 and TRBJ1-2, the full variable domain reads EAGVAQSPRYKIIEKRQSVAFWCNPISGHATLYWYQQILGQGPKLLIQFQNNGVVDDSQLPKDRFSAERLKGVDSTLKIQPAKLEDSAVYLCASSLTGDAILGYTFGSGTRLTVV.

The chain is built from TRBV7-2 and TRBJ2-1, with D possibly being TRBD1 (6 bases). The CDR3 has 16 amino acids. Trimming shortened V by 1 base and J by 7 bases, and 17 bases separated the two germline ends. Germline values: CDR1 SGHTA, CDR2 FQGNSA. The CDR3 reads CASSLGGGQGQNEQFF. CDR3 bases: TGTGCCAGCAGCTTAGGGGGCGGCCAGGGGCAGAATGAGCAGTTCTTC.

This chain connects TRBV7-9 to TRBJ2-1, with a tentative D call TRBD1 (6 bases). Trimming removed 6 bases at V and 5 bases at J, with 17 bases between. The CDR3 sequence is 15 residues long. Germline CDR1 SEHNR, CDR2 FQNEAQ (reference sequence). CDR3 region: CASSTGTNLHNEQFF. DNA for the CDR3: TGTGCCAGCAGTACCGGGACAAATCTCCACAATGAGCAGTTCTTC.

This chain joins TRBV12-3 or TRBV12-4 and TRBJ1-2, with a possible D match to TRBD1 (5 bases). This CDR3 is 14 amino acids long. V shed 7 bases and J shed 3 bases, with 15 bases lying between them. In DNA form, the CDR3 reads TGTGCCAGCATCCAGTATCGGGGCGACTATGGCTACACCTTC. It codes for CASIQYRGDYGYTF.

The V gene is TRBV25-1, the J gene TRBJ2-7; 9 positions agree with TRBD1. In germline, CDR1 is MGHDK, CDR2 SYGVNS. With V trimmed by 6 bases and J by 3 bases, 9 bases remained unmatched. This CDR3 has 15 amino acids. The CDR3 nucleotides read TGTGCCAGCAGAACGATCGAGACAGGGGGCTACGAGCAGTACTTC. This encodes CASRTIETGGYEQYF.

This clonotype appeared once. This rearrangement joins TRBV4-1 to TRBJ2-3, with 15 bases fitting TRBD2. V trimming: 5 bases; J trimming: 7 bases; junction bases outside the gene matches: 7. CDR3 length equals 16 residues. Germline V gives CDR1 MGHRA, CDR2 YSYEKL. The CDR3 reads CASSWTGTSGGNTQYF. In DNA, the CDR3 is TGCGCCAGCAGCTGGACCGGGACTAGCGGGGGGAATACGCAGTATTTT.

This chain connects TRBV20-1 to TRBJ2-3, with 14 bases matching TRBD2. The germline V gene encodes CDR1 DFQATT and CDR2 SNEGSKA (reference sequence). Trimming removed 6 bases from V and 6 bases from J; junction bases left unmatched: 8. The length of the CDR3 is 15 residues. This CDR3 reads CSATGLAGAEDTQYF. The DNA for the CDR3 is TGCAGTGCCACGGGACTAGCGGGGGCGGAGGATACGCAGTATTTT.

Notes on this clonotype: The junction and the germline gene differ at one end; a read error may be behind it. The V and J genes are TRBV11-1 and TRBJ2-5, with a possible D match to TRBD1 (6 bases). Germline CDR1 is SGHAT and CDR2 is FQDESV (reference sequence). The CDR3 consists of 16 residues. The CDR3 DNA reads as TGTGCCAGCAGCTTTCTGGGGTGGGGGCTCGAGGAGACTCAGTACTTC. It encodes CASSFLGWGLEETQYF. Full variable domain (outside the CDR3, taken from reference TRBV11-1 and TRBJ2-5): EAEVAQSPRYKITEKSQAVAFWCDPISGHATLYWYRQILGQGPELLVQFQDESVVDDSQLPKDRFSAERLKGVDSTLKIQPAELGDSAMYLCASSFLGWGLEETQYFGPGTRLLVL.

This clonotype was observed a handful of times. The CDR3 DNA reads TGTGCCACCAGCAGAGATCGGTCGGCGGGGGGACGCCCGAGCTCCTACAATGAGCAGTTCTTC. Encoded protein: CATSRDRSAGGRPSSYNEQFF. This chain links TRBV15 with TRBJ2-1; 8 nucleotides align to TRBD2. This CDR3 is 21 amino acids long. The junction had 16 bases not matched to a gene; V was cut back by 0 bases and J by 0 bases. Germline V gene lookup returns CDR1 LNHNV and CDR2 YYDKDF (reference sequence).

This clonotype was seen only a few times. V usage is TRBV27 and J usage is TRBJ2-3; 10 bases fit TRBD2. V was clipped by 4 bases and J by 1 base; unmatched bases: 8. Germline CDR1 MNHEY, CDR2 SMNVEV (reference sequence). The CDR3 extends over 17 amino acids. DNA for the CDR3: TGTGCCAGCAGTTCTGCCTCCGGACTAGCGGGCACAGATACGCAGTATTTT. Translating gives CASSSASGLAGTDTQYF.

The chain joins TRBV27 to TRBJ1-2, with no clear D. CDR1 MNHEY and CDR2 SMNVEV come from the germline V gene (reference sequence). Trimming stripped 5 bases from V and 4 bases from J, with 8 bases between. The CDR3 is made up of 12 amino acids. In nucleotides, the CDR3 is TGTGCCAGCAGTGACCTTCTCTATGGCTACACCTTC. Translation gives CASSDLLYGYTF.

The chain joins TRBV20-1 to TRBJ2-1, with 8 positions matching TRBD2. V was pared by 3 bases and J by 1 base, with 5 bases of the junction left unmatched. CDR1 and CDR2 from the germline V gene are DFQATT and SNEGSKA (reference sequence). The CDR3 runs 15 residues. CDR3 sequence reads: CSARLAGISYNEQFF. The CDR3 DNA reads as TGCAGTGCTAGGTTAGCGGGGATTTCCTACAATGAGCAGTTCTTC.